A selection of T cell receptor beta chains follows, all from one sample in a study of PD-L1 blockade in urothelial cancer. Here immunoSEQ multiplex PCR was the method, and the copy in TCRdb shows in-frame clones only, minus some. The table includes about 81,000 clones, more than 80% detected once. The sample in question was PBMCs, obtained around atezolizumab (anti-PD-L1) treatment. The receptors derive from an elderly woman with urothelial cancer. Each CDR3 is given with its conserved first and last residue. Fields, in order: V gene, D gene, J gene, clone size, CDR3 DNA, CDR3 protein. The D gene is left open where the match is weak. A row's size may be missing; if present it is once, few, many or a size class.

TRBV28	TRBD1	TRBJ1-1	-	TGTGCCAGCAGTTTAACTACAGGGGGGACTGAAGCTTTCTTT	CASSLTTGGTEAFF
TRBV6-1	-	TRBJ1-5	few	TGTGCCAGCAGTGCCGAGCGGGGATGGAGTCAGCCCCAGCATTTT	CASSAERGWSQPQHF
TRBV28	-	TRBJ1-2	once	TGTGCCAGCGGCCCTTTCGAAGGAGGCACCTTC	CASGPFEGGTF
TRBV5-4	-	TRBJ1-2	-	TGTGCCAGCAGCTTGCTACAGAACTATGGCTACACCTTC	CASSLLQNYGYTF
TRBV28	TRBD1	TRBJ1-5	-	TGTGCCAGCAGAAATGGACAGGGATGGTATCAGCCCCAGCATTTT	CASRNGQGWYQPQHF
TRBV9	TRBD1	TRBJ2-3	-	TGTGCCAGCAGCGACAGGGGGGCTAGCACAGATACGCAGTATTTT	CASSDRGASTDTQYF
TRBV7-2	TRBD1	TRBJ2-1	once	TGTGCCAGCAGCTTCGATAGACAGGGGGCCGCCTGGAGCGGTGAGCAGTTCTTC	CASSFDRQGAAWSGEQFF
TRBV19	-	TRBJ2-1	-	TGTGCCAGTAGTACCGGGATGCAGGGGTCAAACCAGTTCTTC	CASSTGMQGSNQFF
TRBV6-6	-	TRBJ1-2	-	TGTGCCAGCAGTTACTCTGGACAGCTTTATGGCTACACCTTC	CASSYSGQLYGYTF
TRBV6-1	-	TRBJ1-1	-	TGTGCCAGCAGTGAGGGGCCTTGGACTGAAGCTTTCTTT	CASSEGPWTEAFF
TRBV5-1	-	TRBJ2-1	-	TGCGCCAGCAGCTTGGGCGGGTCCAATGAGCAGTTCTTC	CASSLGGSNEQFF
TRBV19	TRBD1	TRBJ2-1	-	TGTGCCAGTACCCATGGGGACAGGGCTCGTGAGCAGTTCTTC	CASTHGDRAREQFF
TRBV4-1	TRBD1	TRBJ1-2	-	TGCGCCAGCAGCGATTCAGGACAGGGAGACTATGGCTACACCTTC	CASSDSGQGDYGYTF
TRBV30	-	TRBJ1-2	few	TGTGCCTGGAGCGCAGGGACAATAAACTATGGCTACACCTTC	CAWSAGTINYGYTF
TRBV5-6	-	TRBJ2-3	-	TGTGCCAGCAGCTTGGGGGGGCCCACAGATACGCAGTATTTT	CASSLGGPTDTQYF
TRBV4-1	TRBD1	TRBJ1-2	-	TGCGCCAGCAAGAGGGACAGGACCCTCTATGGCTACACCTTC	CASKRDRTLYGYTF
TRBV19	-	TRBJ2-7	once	TGTGCCAGTAGTAGGAGTAGCCCTCGTGACGAGCAGTACTTC	CASSRSSPRDEQYF
TRBV30	-	TRBJ2-6	-	TGTGCCTGGAGCGTTAACAGGGTCGGGGCCAACGTCCTGACTTTC	CAWSVNRVGANVLTF
TRBV19	-	TRBJ1-3	-	TGTGCCAGTATGTCCGCTAGGAGCACTTCTGGAAACACCATATATTTT	CASMSARSTSGNTIYF
TRBV9	TRBD1	TRBJ1-4	-	TGTGCCAGCAGCGTAGGAGGGACAGGGGCTGAAAAACTGTTTTTT	CASSVGGTGAEKLFF
TRBV13	TRBD2	TRBJ2-5	-	TGTGCCAGCAGCTTTTGGATAGCGGGAGCCCCGGGGGAGACCCAGTACTTC	CASSFWIAGAPGETQYF
TRBV11-3	-	TRBJ2-2	-	TGTGCCAGCAGCTTAGACAGGAACACCGGGGAGCTGTTTTTT	CASSLDRNTGELFF
TRBV5-8	TRBD2	TRBJ2-1	-	TGTGCCAGCAGCTTCCCTAGCGGGCCTCCTCGGGAGCAGTTCTTC	CASSFPSGPPREQFF
TRBV11-2	TRBD1	TRBJ2-1	-	TGTGCCAGCAGCTTTCAGGGGACAGGGTTCTCTAGGTTACGGGATGAGCAGTTCTTC	CASSFQGTGFSRLRDEQFF